A selection of T cell receptor beta chains follows, all from one sample in a study of T cells in Graves' hyperthyroidism and ophthalmopathy. TCRdb used MiXCR to reprocess the multiplex PCR reads, holding one entry per CDR3 protein. The table records about 400,000 distinct CDR3 sequences, roughly an eighth of them present only once. The sequencing sample was made of blood. Receptor source: a woman aged 18-30 years with Graves' hyperthyroidism. Each CDR3 is given with its conserved first and last residue. The D gene is left open where the match is weak. Only part of the rows carry a size: once, few, many, or a class if the clone is expanded.

clone_size j_call d_call v_call cdr3_nt cdr3_aa
few TRBJ1-2 NA TRBV19 TGTGCCAGTAGTATAGACGGTCGGGCTAACTATGGCTACACCTTC CASSIDGRANYGYTF
many TRBJ2-1 TRBD1 TRBV7-2 TGTGCCAGCAGCTTAAGGGTCAGGACAGGGGGCTACAATGAGCAGTTCTTC CASSLRVRTGGYNEQFF
NA TRBJ2-1 TRBD2 TRBV28 TGTGCCACCTTAAGCGGGGGCGGAGACATGAATGAGCAGTTCTTC CATLSGGGDMNEQFF
few TRBJ2-3 TRBD2 TRBV5-6 TGTGCCAGCAGCTCACTAGGGCTAGCGGGAGCAGATACGCAGTATTTT CASSSLGLAGADTQYF
many TRBJ2-7 NA TRBV6-2/TRBV6-3 TGTGCCAGCACAGCCATCTACAAGGTCTACGAGCAGTACTTC CASTAIYKVYEQYF
many TRBJ1-5 NA TRBV6-1 TGTGCCGCAGGGCTGGCTCAGCCCCAGCATTTT CAAGLAQPQHF
many TRBJ2-5 TRBD1 TRBV3-1 TGTGCCAGCAGCGCACGCTACAGGGGGCGTCAAGAGACCCAGTACTTC CASSARYRGRQETQYF
NA TRBJ1-4 NA TRBV6-1 TGTGCCAGTTTAGGGGGATTTGGCGAAAAACTGTTTTTT CASLGGFGEKLFF
NA TRBJ2-1 NA TRBV5-6 TGTGCCAGCAGCTTGGTTTCCCAGGGATACAATGAGCAGTTCTTC CASSLVSQGYNEQFF
many TRBJ1-3 NA TRBV20-1 TGCAGTAGTATGGCTGGAAACACCATATATTTT CSSMAGNTIYF
NA TRBJ2-7 NA TRBV12-5 TGTGCTAGTGGCGGGGGCCCCCTCTACGAGCAGTACTTC CASGGGPLYEQYF
many TRBJ2-1 TRBD1 TRBV7-2 TGTGCCAGCAGCCGGACAGGGGATCTCTACAATGAGCAGTTCTTC CASSRTGDLYNEQFF
NA TRBJ1-6 NA TRBV6-1 TGTGCCAGCAGCGCACCCGGGGGGGGAAGGGCACCCCTCCACTTT CASSAPGGGRAPLHF
NA TRBJ2-1 TRBD2 TRBV30 TGTGCCCACGGGAGGTACGATAATGAGCAGTTCTTC CAHGRYDNEQFF
many TRBJ2-7 TRBD1 TRBV18 TGTGCCAGCTCCAAAAACCGGGACAGGGCTCCAGGGGAGCAGTACTTC CASSKNRDRAPGEQYF
many TRBJ2-7 TRBD1 TRBV5-1 TGCGCCAGCAGCTTGGGGACAGGGAAGGGCCACGAGCAGTACTTC CASSLGTGKGHEQYF
many TRBJ2-7 TRBD2 TRBV5-8 TGTGCCAGCAGCTTGTCGGCTAGCGGAGGTTACGAGCAGTACTTC CASSLSASGGYEQYF
few TRBJ1-2 TRBD1 TRBV20-1 TGCAGTGCCACTACTCCCGGGACAGGGGATGGCTACACCTTC CSATTPGTGDGYTF
few TRBJ2-7 NA TRBV30 TGTGCCTGGATAGGAAGCGGGTACGAGCAGTACTTC CAWIGSGYEQYF
many TRBJ2-1 TRBD2 TRBV9 TGTGCCAGCAGCGTAGGAGCGGGAGGGCACAATGAGCAGTTCTTC CASSVGAGGHNEQFF
many TRBJ2-3 NA TRBV29-1 TGCAGCGCCCGCAGGGGCACAGATACGCAGTATTTT CSARRGTDTQYF
few TRBJ2-5 NA TRBV6-1 TGTGCCAGCACCATAACCCCTAGGACCGAGACCCAGTACTTC CASTITPRTETQYF
NA TRBJ2-7 TRBD2 TRBV20-1 TGCAGTGCTCCCCAACCCACTAGCGGGAGAACCGAGCAGTACTTC CSAPQPTSGRTEQYF
few TRBJ2-6 NA TRBV6-1 TGTGCCAGCACCCGGGGTTCCGGGGCCAACGTCCTGACTTTC CASTRGSGANVLTF
NA TRBJ2-1 TRBD2 TRBV11-2 TGTGCCAGCAGCTCACCTGGACTAGCGGGAGGTCGGGGCAATGAGCAGTTCTTC CASSSPGLAGGRGNEQFF
many TRBJ1-3 NA TRBV3-1 TGTGCCAGCAGCCAAGAACTTCGGACCGACTCTGGAAACACCATATATTTT CASSQELRTDSGNTIYF
few TRBJ2-1 TRBD2 TRBV16 TGTGCCAGCAGCCGTGGACTAGCGGGAGTTTGGGAGCAGTTCTTC CASSRGLAGVWEQFF
many TRBJ1-1 TRBD1 TRBV27 TGTGCCAGCAGTTCCTCCCTGGGACAGGCGGACACTGAAGCTTTCTTT CASSSSLGQADTEAFF
many TRBJ1-1 NA TRBV20-1 TGCAGTGCTAGGGGATTGACTGAAGCTTTCTTT CSARGLTEAFF
many TRBJ2-7 TRBD2 TRBV5-6 TGTGCCAGCAGCTGGGGGGGACTAGGACCCTACGAGCAGTACTTC CASSWGGLGPYEQYF
many TRBJ2-3 NA TRBV4-3 TGCGCCAGCAGCCAAGATAGGGCCGGAGGGCCCATGGGAGATACGCAGTATTTT CASSQDRAGGPMGDTQYF
few TRBJ2-1 TRBD2 TRBV12-3/TRBV12-4 TGTGCCAGCAGACCCCTAGCGGGCAATGAGCAGTTCTTC CASRPLAGNEQFF
many TRBJ2-7 NA TRBV28 TGTGCCAGCAGTTACGACAGAGTATCCTACGAGCAGTACTTC CASSYDRVSYEQYF
NA TRBJ1-1 NA TRBV10-2 TGCGCCAGCAGCGTCCAATTGACGAACACTGAAGCTTTCTTT CASSVQLTNTEAFF
many TRBJ2-1 TRBD2 TRBV11-2 TGTGCCAGCAGCTTAGGCGGGATAGCGGGAACCTACAATGAGCAGTTCTTC CASSLGGIAGTYNEQFF
few TRBJ1-1 TRBD1 TRBV5-1 TGCGCCAGCAGCGTGACCGGGACAGGGGGTTTATTGAACACTGAAGCTTTCTTT CASSVTGTGGLLNTEAFF
many TRBJ1-1 NA TRBV30 TGTGCCTGGAGTGTGGGACAGAACACTGAAGCTTTCTTT CAWSVGQNTEAFF
few TRBJ2-5 TRBD2 TRBV28 TGTGCCAGCAGTTTCTCTGGCGGGGGGAGGAAAGAGACCCAGTACTTC CASSFSGGGRKETQYF
NA TRBJ1-2 TRBD1 TRBV19 TGTGCCAGCAGAACCGGGACAGGGTTTCGGGGCTACACCTTC CASRTGTGFRGYTF
many TRBJ2-1 TRBD2 TRBV5-8 TGTGCCAGCAGCTTGGCCTCACAACTAGCGGGAGCACCCTATTACAATGAGCAGTTCTTC CASSLASQLAGAPYYNEQFF